This TCR beta chain was retrieved from a study of cytomegalovirus exposure and HLA in healthy donors. Study-wide findings and caveats: Later analysis identified a missense DCLRE1C variant that was linked to TCR beta V- and J-gene trimming. Reports indicated that the classifier achieved high specificity and sensitivity in diagnosing cytomegalovirus status. The study designated about 180 TCR beta chains cytomegalovirus-associated.

Use of 60 Vbeta and 13 Jbeta primers characterized the PCR. Sequencing used immunoSEQ multiplex PCR; TCRdb keeps in-frame clones, though not all of them. Here the sample spans about 170,000 clones, approximately 70% being singletons. About this clone itself: The antigen is undetermined.

The TCR originated in a man in his forties in good health and CMV-seropositive. Sequences were obtained from PBMCs.

The CDR3 coding sequence is TGTGCCAGCAGTCTGTCAGGGGGCGCGGACACTGAAGCTTTCTTT. It translates to CASSLSGGADTEAFF. The rearrangement joins TRBV27 to TRBJ1-1; TRBD1 agrees at 8 bases. Germline assignment: CDR1 MNHEY and CDR2 SMNVEV (reference sequence). The CDR3 loop spans 15 amino acids. The trim removed 5 bases at V and 3 bases at J, leaving 8 bases unmatched.